These 8 T cell receptor beta chains originate from one sample sequenced in a study of regulatory T cells in long-lasting Graves disease. Time point: newly diagnosed GD, antithyroid drugs for less than 3 months. From PBMCs, RNA was extracted and then used to make the TCR library. Construction of TCR beta libraries relied on iRepertoire HTBI primers and on Arm-PCR targeting CDR3 regions. TCRdb itself ran the multiplex PCR reads through MiXCR, one entry per CDR3 protein. The repertoire holds about 240,000 distinct CDR3 sequences, with over 20% as singletons. Sequenced material: peripheral blood mononuclear cells (PBMCs), taken at new diagnosis, from a patient treated with antithyroid drugs. These receptors all stem from a female donor with Graves disease.

The chain is built from TRBV2 and TRBJ2-7, with TRBD2 identical over 14 bases. This CDR3 is built from 18 residues. Looked up from germline, CDR1 is SNHLY and CDR2 is FYNNEI. Losses at the gene ends were 3 bases for V and 7 bases for J; bases not matched to a gene: 14. CDR3 loop: CASSEETSGRAKSGEQYF. CDR3 coding DNA: TGTGCCAGCAGTGAGGAGACTAGCGGGAGGGCCAAATCGGGAGAGCAGTACTTC.

This clonotype has just a few counts. The chain uses TRBV4-3 and TRBJ2-2, with D possibly matching TRBD1 (6 bases). V was trimmed by 0 bases and J by 6 bases, leaving 17 bases between them. The CDR3 totals 17 residues. CDR1 LGHNA and CDR2 YSLEER come from the germline V gene. This chain's CDR3 is CASSQEQGFVESGELFF. The DNA of the CDR3 is TGCGCCAGCAGCCAAGAACAGGGCTTTGTTGAGTCCGGGGAGCTGTTTTTT.

Comments on this clonotype: A read error is the likely source, as a far larger clone sits one nucleotide away. V and J are TRBV7-8 and TRBJ2-4; TRBD2 aligns across 8 bases. CDR1 SGHVS and CDR2 FQNEAQ come from the germline V gene. V was pared by 5 bases and J by 13 bases, with 10 bases of the junction left unmatched. The length of the CDR3 is 13 residues. The CDR3 nucleotides read TGTGCCAGCAGCGGGTTAGCGGGACGGGAGCAGTACTTC. Translation: CASSGLAGREQYF.

A few counts support this clonotype. The V gene is TRBV9, the J gene TRBJ2-1, with D perhaps given as TRBD1 or TRBD2 (5 bases each). V was cut by 0 bases and J by 6 bases, with 7 bases left in between. Germline loops: CDR1 SGDLS, CDR2 YYNGEE. The CDR3 spans 13 residues. CDR3 in DNA: TGTGCCAGCAGCGTAGCAGGGACCAATGAGCAGTTCTTC. Its protein product is CASSVAGTNEQFF. Complete variable domain (other parts from reference TRBV9 and TRBJ2-1): DSGVTQTPKHLITATGQRVTLRCSPRSGDLSVYWYQQSLDQGLQFLIQYYNGEERAKGNILERFSAQQFPDLHSELNLSSLELGDSALYFCASSVAGTNEQFFGPGTRLTVL.

The chain employs TRBV2 and TRBJ1-2; the match to TRBD1 covers 7 bases. The CDR3 loop spans 14 amino acids. V lost 5 bases and J lost 6; bases outside the gene matches: 9. In germline, CDR1 is SNHLY, CDR2 FYNNEI. The CDR3 protein is CASSLMGQPDGYTF. CDR3 DNA: TGTGCCAGCAGTCTAATGGGACAGCCCGATGGCTACACCTTC.

This clonotype was counted many times. The rearrangement joins TRBV10-3 to TRBJ1-5; D not resolved. The CDR3 totals 16 residues. Trimming stripped 0 bases from V and 0 bases from J, with 9 bases between. Germline CDR1 and CDR2: ENHRY and SYGVKD. The CDR3: CAISESRWDSNQPQHF. The CDR3, as DNA: TGTGCCATCAGTGAGTCGAGATGGGATAGCAATCAGCCCCAGCATTTT.

This clonotype was seen a few times. The chain employs TRBV18 and TRBJ1-1, with TRBD1 as a possible D gene (5 bases). The germline CDR1 and CDR2 sequences are KGHSH and LQKENI. The CDR3 sequence is 16 residues long. V was trimmed by 5 bases and J by 5 bases, leaving 21 bases between them. This CDR3 is CASSSSLGGEGTEAFF. As DNA, the CDR3 is TGTGCCAGCTCATCATCCCTAGGAGGGGAGGGTACTGAAGCTTTCTTT.

This clonotype was seen ten or more times. The chain is built from TRBV29-1 and TRBJ2-5, with a possible D match to TRBD2 (6 bases). Germline lookup yields CDR1 SQVTM and CDR2 ANQGSEA. V lost 7 bases and J 7 bases, leaving 16 bases between the germline ends. This CDR3 spans 12 amino acids. This CDR3 reads CSAGGEMGTQYF. DNA of the CDR3: TGCAGCGCCGGCGGGGAGATGGGGACCCAGTACTTC.